The sequence of this TCR beta chain was determined in a study of OX40 agonist ivuxolimab in advanced cancers. In terms of the full investigation: Ivuxolimab, which targeted the costimulatory receptor OX40 (CD134), was an agonistic, fully human IgG2 monoclonal antibody. Peripheral TCRbeta sequencing was intended to test whether TCR sequence diversity was altered and clonal T-cell expansion was caused by ivuxolimab. Of the roughly 50 dose-escalation patients, hepatocellular carcinoma was present in roughly 19, melanoma in around 15, renal cell carcinoma in 9 and head and neck cancer in 9. Patients were allowed to have had prior anti-PD-1, anti-PD-L1 or anti-CTLA-4 therapy, and around 40% of the dose-escalation patients had previously received checkpoint inhibitors. In the dose-escalation cohort, 82.7% of patients were male, and the mean age was around 60 years, with a range of 23 to 79. The paper describes the monotherapy dose-escalation part (N of about 47 patients) of the phase I trial of ivuxolimab. Three dose-escalation patients achieved partial responses, one with hepatocellular carcinoma and two with cutaneous melanoma. Intravenous ivuxolimab was administered to patients every 2 weeks at six dose levels: 0.01, 0.1, 0.3, 1.5, 3 and 10 mg/kg.

Ends trimmed: V by 4 bases, J by 8 bases; bases unmatched to a gene: 7. Including cysteine and phenylalanine, the CDR3 has 15 amino acids. The retained sequence is limited to the CDR3, 45 bases, with the frame set at the first base. CDR1 SGHNT and CDR2 YYREEE are derived from the germline V gene (reference sequence). The paper as a whole reports these results and caveats: Clonal expansion of both CD4+ and CD8+ blood T cells was observed from baseline to week 6 at doses 0.1 to 3.0 mg/kg. Partial responders in the 0.1-3.0 mg/kg groups had among the lowest normalized peripheral clonal expansion, especially among CD8+ T cells. Which antigens the clonally expanded peripheral T cells were specific for was not determined. Low levels of normalized T-cell clonal expansion were also seen in some nonresponding patients. After ivuxolimab, more expanded clones were found on average in CD8+ T cells than in CD4+ T cells.

Patients with autoimmune disease history or receiving systemic immunosuppression were excluded from the trial. Peripheral blood for TCR sequencing was collected from all dose cohorts at baseline, on cycle 4 day 1, and on cycle 7 day 1. Samples were obtained from an open-label, multicenter, first-in-human phase I dose-escalation trial of ivuxolimab. Adults with locally advanced or metastatic melanoma, renal cell carcinoma, hepatocellular carcinoma or head and neck squamous cell carcinoma were enrolled in the trial. Before TCR sequencing, CD4+ and CD8+ T cells were separately sorted from peripheral blood. As for this clone: The target of this receptor is not known. Base qualities are not at hand, and no much larger clone is one base apart.

Genomic DNA was extracted from sorted cells for sequencing of the TCRbeta CDR3 region. TCRbeta CDR3 regions were sequenced using the immunoSEQ Assay. What TCRdb holds here is the immuneACCESS table cut down to in-frame rearrangements. Part of the clones is not present; checked against another copy, under half of the missing clones reflect an unresolved V gene, and the others are unexplained. The sample profile shows tens of thousands of clones; over 65% of them were found once. In total, the top ten clones hold roughly 34% of the sample. This receptor was taken from an adult with an advanced solid tumor such as melanoma, head and neck, liver or kidney cancer. The source was CD4+ or CD8+ T cells sorted from blood, collected in a trial of the OX40 agonist ivuxolimab. The chain is assembled from TRBV5-4 and TRBJ1-4, and 11 junctional nucleotides match TRBD1. At the DNA level, the sequence is TGTGCCAGCAGCCACGGACAGGGGGCGGGGGAAAAACTGTTTTTT. It encodes CASSHGQGAGEKLFF.